This T cell receptor (beta chain) derives from a study of shared clonotypes between healthy human individuals. The V gene lost 5 bases and the J gene lost 4 bases, with 10 bases spanning the gap. The length of the CDR3 is 13 residues. Germline values: CDR1 SGHTA, CDR2 FQGNSA. Each of the donors was a healthy adult who was HIV-negative and had not had a recent acute infection or vaccination. The run depth of the assay was deep. Clones were read by immunoSEQ multiplex PCR, and TCRdb kept only the in-frame ones, dropping some. The data hold 2 million to 2.5 million clones, with approximately 93% observed a single time.

The sequenced sample was naive CD4+ T cells from PBMCs. The subset: CD45RA+ positively selected. The genes are TRBV7-2 and TRBJ2-3; perhaps TRBD1 as D (6 bases). The sequence came from a man aged 18 to 30 in good health. Some clones in this sample may be carry-over from other donors' samples. The CDR3 sequence is CASSGRGADTQYF. The CDR3 nucleotides read TGTGCCAGCAGCGGCAGGGGTGCAGATACGCAGTATTTT.